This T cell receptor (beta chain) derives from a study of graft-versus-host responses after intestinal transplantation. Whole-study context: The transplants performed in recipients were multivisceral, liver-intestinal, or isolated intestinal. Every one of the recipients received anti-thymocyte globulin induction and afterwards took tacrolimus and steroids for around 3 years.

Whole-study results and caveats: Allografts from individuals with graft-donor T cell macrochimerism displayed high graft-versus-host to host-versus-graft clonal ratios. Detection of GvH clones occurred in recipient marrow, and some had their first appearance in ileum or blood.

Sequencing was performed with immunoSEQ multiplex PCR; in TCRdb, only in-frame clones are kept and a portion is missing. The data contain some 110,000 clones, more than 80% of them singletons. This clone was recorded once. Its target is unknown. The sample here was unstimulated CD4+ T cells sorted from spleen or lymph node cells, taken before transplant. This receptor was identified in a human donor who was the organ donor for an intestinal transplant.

The CDR3 spells CSVVISGGNTEAFF. The DNA for the CDR3 is TGCAGCGTTGTTATCTCAGGGGGCAACACTGAAGCTTTCTTT. The chain links TRBV29-1 to TRBJ1-1, with 8 positions matching TRBD1. The CDR3 has 14 amino acids. V gave up 4 bases and J gave up 2 bases; unmatched junction bases: 6. CDR1 and CDR2 (germline): SQVTM, ANQGSEA.